The 10 T cell receptor beta chains listed next were all sequenced from one sample in a study of CD8+ T cells in alopecia areata. The treatment was: oral pan-JAK inhibitor, 5-10 mg twice daily. cDNA reverse transcribed from extracted RNA served as the sequencing template. Data came from immunoSEQ multiplex PCR; TCRdb stores just in-frame clones and leaves some out. Of 80,000 to 95,000 clones listed, roughly 47% are singletons. Sequences were derived from CD8+ T cells sorted from blood, sampled at week 24, from a patient treated with tofacitinib. These receptor sequences come from a human donor with alopecia areata.

V gene TRBV25-1 combines with J gene TRBJ2-2, with D possibly matching TRBD1 (7 bases). This CDR3 spans 16 amino acids. Germline V gene sequence: CDR1 MGHDK, CDR2 SYGVNS. V was cut by 7 bases and J by 2 bases, with 17 bases left in between. As DNA, the CDR3 is TGTGCCAGCACCGACGGGGGACAGCTTAACACCGGGGAGCTGTTTTTT. Translating gives CASTDGGQLNTGELFF.

The genes are TRBV19 and TRBJ2-7; D may correspond to TRBD1 or TRBD2 (5 bases each). Trimming left V 3 bases short and J 0 bases short, with 9 bases between. Germline V gene data show CDR1 as LNHDA and CDR2 as SQIVND (reference sequence). This CDR3 spans 14 amino acids. CDR3 nucleotides: TGTGCCAGTAGTATTGAGGGGAACTCCTACGAGCAGTACTTC. Amino acid sequence: CASSIEGNSYEQYF.

In this sample, this clone turned up a few times. DNA of the CDR3: TGTGCCAGCTCACCGTATCGGCTCGGAGACAATGAGCAGTTCTTC. Translating it yields CASSPYRLGDNEQFF. V and J are TRBV18 and TRBJ2-1; the D is unclear. CDR3 size: 15 residues. CDR1 and CDR2 from the germline V gene are KGHSH and LQKENI. The V gene lost 3 bases and the J gene lost 5 bases, with 14 bases spanning the gap.

This clone was recorded a few times. The genes are TRBV30 and TRBJ2-1, with D tentatively TRBD1 (5 bases). This CDR3 spans 14 amino acids. V dropped 3 bases and J dropped 3 bases, with 12 bases sitting between them. From germline, CDR1 is GTSNPN and CDR2 SVGIG (reference sequence). The CDR3 spells CAWSRVKYYNEQFF. The CDR3 DNA is TGTGCCTGGAGCAGGGTAAAGTACTACAATGAGCAGTTCTTC.

The gene calls are TRBV6-5 and TRBJ1-2; unclear D gene. Trimming removed 2 bases from V and 8 bases from J, with 12 bases in between. The CDR3 spans 13 residues. From germline, CDR1 is MNHEY and CDR2 SVGAGI. This CDR3 reads CASSYGQAWGYTF. CDR3 coding DNA: TGTGCCAGCAGTTACGGGCAGGCTTGGGGCTACACCTTC.

V usage is TRBV6-1 and J usage is TRBJ2-5; 12 bases line up with TRBD2. Germline assignment: CDR1 MNHNS and CDR2 SASEGT. Trimming cost V 5 bases and J 3 bases; bases outside gene matches: 10. CDR3 size: 17 residues. CDR3 sequence reads: CASSQGASGRAEETQYF. CDR3 DNA sequence: TGTGCCAGCAGTCAAGGTGCTAGCGGGAGGGCCGAAGAGACCCAGTACTTC.

This chain connects TRBV29-1 to TRBJ2-7, with unresolved D. Looked up from germline, CDR1 is SQVTM and CDR2 is ANQGSEA. This CDR3 is built from 14 residues. V dropped 4 bases and J dropped 3 bases, with 16 bases sitting between them. The CDR3 DNA reads TGCAGCGTTGTAGATTCTCAAATGGGCTACGAGCAGTACTTC. Protein sequence: CSVVDSQMGYEQYF.

The genes are TRBV29-1 and TRBJ1-2; D is unresolved. V lost 4 bases and J 2 bases, leaving 14 bases between the germline ends. CDR1 is SQVTM and CDR2 is ANQGSEA in the germline V gene. CDR3 length: 14 residues. CDR3 loop: CSVAGAFSNYGYTF. The CDR3 DNA reads TGCAGCGTTGCGGGAGCTTTTAGCAACTATGGCTACACCTTC.

V is TRBV29-1 and J is TRBJ2-5; D is uncertain. CDR1 is SQVTM and CDR2 is ANQGSEA in the germline V gene. The CDR3 is made up of 10 amino acids. Trimming removed 4 bases from V and 5 bases from J, with 5 bases in between. The chain's CDR3 is CSVVRETQYF. The CDR3 DNA sequence: TGCAGCGTTGTCCGGGAGACCCAGTACTTC.

The chain employs TRBV7-9 and TRBJ1-1; tentatively, D is TRBD1 (5 bases). Germline values: CDR1 SEHNR, CDR2 FQNEAQ (reference sequence). This CDR3 region has 15 residues. V lost 1 base, J lost 0 bases, and 9 bases lay in between. The CDR3 region is CASSLEGLLNTEAFF. The DNA for the CDR3 is TGTGCCAGCAGCTTAGAGGGACTGCTGAACACTGAAGCTTTCTTT.